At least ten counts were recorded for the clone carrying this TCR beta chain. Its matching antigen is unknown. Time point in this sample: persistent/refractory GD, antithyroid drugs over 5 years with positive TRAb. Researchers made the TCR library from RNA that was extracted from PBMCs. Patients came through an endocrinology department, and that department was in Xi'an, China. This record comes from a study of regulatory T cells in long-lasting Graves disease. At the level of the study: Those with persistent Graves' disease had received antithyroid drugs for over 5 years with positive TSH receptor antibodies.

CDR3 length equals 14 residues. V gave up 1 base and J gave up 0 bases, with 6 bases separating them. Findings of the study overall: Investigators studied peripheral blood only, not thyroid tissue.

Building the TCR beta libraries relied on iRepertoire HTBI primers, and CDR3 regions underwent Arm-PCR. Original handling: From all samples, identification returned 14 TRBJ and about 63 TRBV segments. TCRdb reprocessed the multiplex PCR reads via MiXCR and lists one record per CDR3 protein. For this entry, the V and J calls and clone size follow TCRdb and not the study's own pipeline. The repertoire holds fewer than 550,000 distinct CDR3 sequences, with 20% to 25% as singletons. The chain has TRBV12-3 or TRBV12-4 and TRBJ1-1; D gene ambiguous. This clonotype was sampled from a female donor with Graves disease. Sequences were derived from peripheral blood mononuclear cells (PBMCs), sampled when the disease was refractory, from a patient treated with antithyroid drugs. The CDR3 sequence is CASSLGVVNTEAFF. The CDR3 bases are TGTGCCAGCAGTTTAGGGGTTGTGAACACTGAAGCTTTCTTT.